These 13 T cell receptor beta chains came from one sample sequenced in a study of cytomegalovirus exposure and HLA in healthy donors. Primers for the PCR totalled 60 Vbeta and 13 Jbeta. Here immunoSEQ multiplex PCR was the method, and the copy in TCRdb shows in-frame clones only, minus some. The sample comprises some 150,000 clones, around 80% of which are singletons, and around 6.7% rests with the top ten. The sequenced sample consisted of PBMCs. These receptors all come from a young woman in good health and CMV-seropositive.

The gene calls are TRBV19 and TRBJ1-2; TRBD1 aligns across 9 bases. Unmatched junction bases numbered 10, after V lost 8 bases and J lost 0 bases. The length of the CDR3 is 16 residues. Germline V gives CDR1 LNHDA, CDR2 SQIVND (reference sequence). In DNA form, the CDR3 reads TGTGCCAGTTCGGACAGGGGATTTCAGGCTAACTATGGCTACACCTTC. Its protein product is CASSDRGFQANYGYTF.

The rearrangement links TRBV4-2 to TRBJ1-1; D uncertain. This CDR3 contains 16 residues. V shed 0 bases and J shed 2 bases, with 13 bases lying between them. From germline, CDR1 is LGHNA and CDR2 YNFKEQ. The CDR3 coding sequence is TGTGCCAGCAGCCAAGAACCCGCAGGAACTAACACTGAAGCTTTCTTT. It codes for CASSQEPAGTNTEAFF.

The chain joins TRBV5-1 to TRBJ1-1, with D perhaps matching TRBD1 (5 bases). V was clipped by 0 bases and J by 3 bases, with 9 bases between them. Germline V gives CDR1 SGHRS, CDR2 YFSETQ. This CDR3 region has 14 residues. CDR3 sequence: CASSLEGPDTEAFF. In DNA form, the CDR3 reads TGCGCCAGCAGCTTGGAGGGGCCGGACACTGAAGCTTTCTTT.

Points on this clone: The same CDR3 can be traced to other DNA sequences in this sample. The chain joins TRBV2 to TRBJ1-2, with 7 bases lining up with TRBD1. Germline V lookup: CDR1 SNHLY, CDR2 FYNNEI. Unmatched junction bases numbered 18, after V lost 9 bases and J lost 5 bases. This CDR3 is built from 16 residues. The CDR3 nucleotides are TGTGCCAGGACAAGACAGGGACCGAATCCCAATTATGGCTACACCTTC. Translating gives CARTRQGPNPNYGYTF.

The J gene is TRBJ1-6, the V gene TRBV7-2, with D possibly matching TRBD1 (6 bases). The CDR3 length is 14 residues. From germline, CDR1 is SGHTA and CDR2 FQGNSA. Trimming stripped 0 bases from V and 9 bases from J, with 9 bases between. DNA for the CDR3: TGTGCCAGCAGCTTAGCCGCAGGGGCTTCACCCCTCCACTTT. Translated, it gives CASSLAAGASPLHF.

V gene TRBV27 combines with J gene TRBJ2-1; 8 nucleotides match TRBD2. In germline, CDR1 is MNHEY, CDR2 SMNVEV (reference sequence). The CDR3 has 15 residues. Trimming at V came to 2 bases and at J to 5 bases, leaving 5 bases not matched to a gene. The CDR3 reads CASSLVPAGDNEQFF. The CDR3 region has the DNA TGTGCCAGCAGTTTAGTTCCAGCGGGGGACAATGAGCAGTTCTTC.

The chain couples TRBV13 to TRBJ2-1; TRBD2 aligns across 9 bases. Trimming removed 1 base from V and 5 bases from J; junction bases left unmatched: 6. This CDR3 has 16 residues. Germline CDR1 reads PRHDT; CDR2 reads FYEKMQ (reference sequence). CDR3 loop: CASSLEASGVNNEQFF. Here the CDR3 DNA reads TGTGCCAGCAGCTTAGAAGCTAGCGGGGTGAACAATGAGCAGTTCTTC.

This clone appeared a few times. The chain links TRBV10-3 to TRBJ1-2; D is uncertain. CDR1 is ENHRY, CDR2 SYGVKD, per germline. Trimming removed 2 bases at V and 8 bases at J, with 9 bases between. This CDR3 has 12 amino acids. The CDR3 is CAISEESEGYTF. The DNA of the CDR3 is TGTGCCATCAGTGAGGAAAGCGAAGGCTACACCTTC.

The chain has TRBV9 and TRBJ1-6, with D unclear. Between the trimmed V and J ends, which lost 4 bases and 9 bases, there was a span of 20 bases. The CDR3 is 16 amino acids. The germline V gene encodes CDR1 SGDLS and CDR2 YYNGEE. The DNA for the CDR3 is TGTGCCAGCAGCCCCCGGAGCGGTGCTATGGGTTCACCCCTCCACTTT. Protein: CASSPRSGAMGSPLHF.

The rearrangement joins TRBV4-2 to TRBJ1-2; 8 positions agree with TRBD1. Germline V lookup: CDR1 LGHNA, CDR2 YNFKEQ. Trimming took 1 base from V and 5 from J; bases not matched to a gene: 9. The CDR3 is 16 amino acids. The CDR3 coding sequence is TGTGCCAGCAGCCAAGTTGGACAGGGAGGAGGGTATGGCTACACCTTC. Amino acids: CASSQVGQGGGYGYTF.

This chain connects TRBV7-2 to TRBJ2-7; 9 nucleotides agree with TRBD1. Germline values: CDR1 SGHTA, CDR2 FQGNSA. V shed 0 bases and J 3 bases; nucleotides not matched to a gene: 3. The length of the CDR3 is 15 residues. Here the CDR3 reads CASSLAGTGYYEQYF. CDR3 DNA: TGTGCCAGCAGCTTAGCCGGGACAGGGTACTACGAGCAGTACTTC.

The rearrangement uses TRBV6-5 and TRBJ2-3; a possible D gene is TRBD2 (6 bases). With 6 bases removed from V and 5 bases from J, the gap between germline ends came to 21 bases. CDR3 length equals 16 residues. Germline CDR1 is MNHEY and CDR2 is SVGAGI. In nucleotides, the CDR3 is TGTGCCAGCAGCTACAGAGACAGAATGGGGGGAGATACGCAGTATTTT. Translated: CASSYRDRMGGDTQYF.

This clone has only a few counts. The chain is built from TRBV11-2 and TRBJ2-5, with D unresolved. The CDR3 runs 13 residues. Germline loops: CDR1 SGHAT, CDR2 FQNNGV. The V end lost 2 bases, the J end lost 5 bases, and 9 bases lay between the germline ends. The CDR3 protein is CASSLRVSETQYF. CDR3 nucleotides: TGTGCCAGCAGCTTACGAGTATCGGAGACCCAGTACTTC.